Presented here are 19 T cell receptor beta chains from one specimen sequenced in a study of cytomegalovirus exposure and HLA in healthy donors (dated by TCRdb to 2015 to 2018). Libraries were constructed by the immunoSEQ multiplex PCR assay. The multiplex PCR relied on a mix of 60 forward primers for TCR Vbeta segments and 13 reverse primers for TCR Jbeta segments. Imported from immuneACCESS, the table was reduced by TCRdb to in-frame sequences with V and J called. These copies leave out some clones; in studies compared against another copy, an unresolved V gene accounts for under half, and the cause of the remainder is not known. Here the sample has fewer than 100,000 clones; around three quarters occur a single time. The ten largest make up 2% to 2.5% of the sample. The material sequenced was PBMCs. These receptors all come from a man in his forties in good health and CMV-seronegative.

This sequence joins TRBV5-1 and TRBJ1-5; 7 bases match TRBD1. The CDR3 is 15 amino acids. Germline V gives CDR1 SGHRS, CDR2 YFSETQ. The V and J ends lost 5 bases and 2 bases, in that order; junction bases with no gene match: 7. The CDR3 loop reads CASRETGAGNQPQHF. The CDR3, as DNA: TGCGCCAGCAGAGAAACAGGGGCCGGCAATCAGCCCCAGCATTTT.

The chain couples TRBV10-1 to TRBJ2-1, with D tentatively TRBD2 (5 bases). In germline, CDR1 is WNHNN, CDR2 SYGVQD (reference sequence). The CDR3 spans 16 residues. Between the trimmed V and J ends, which lost 4 bases and 0 bases, there was a span of 13 bases. The CDR3 reads CASSGRESFSYNEQFF. In nucleotides, the CDR3 is TGCGCCAGCAGTGGACGGGAAAGCTTCTCCTACAATGAGCAGTTCTTC.

The V and J genes are TRBV7-9 and TRBJ2-5; D is possibly TRBD2 (5 bases). The ends were cut back, 2 bases at V and 2 bases at J, with 6 bases in the middle. Germline CDR1 SEHNR, CDR2 FQNEAQ (reference sequence). This CDR3 comprises 13 residues. The CDR3 sequence: CASSLSGQETQYF. DNA of the CDR3: TGTGCCAGCAGCTTATCGGGACAAGAGACCCAGTACTTC.

This chain links TRBV4-3 with TRBJ2-5, with a weak D call TRBD2 (5 bases). V was clipped by 5 bases and J by 5 bases, with 15 bases between them. The germline V gene encodes CDR1 LGHNA and CDR2 YSLEER. The CDR3 is 14 residues long. In nucleotides, the CDR3 is TGCGCCAGCAGCGCGGCTAGCTTGGCGGAGACCCAGTACTTC. The encoded protein is CASSAASLAETQYF.

The chain combines TRBV5-1 with TRBJ2-1, with 8 bases lining up with TRBD1. Trimming removed 9 bases from V and 7 bases from J; junction bases left unmatched: 3. Germline V CDR1 and CDR2: SGHRS, YFSETQ. The length of the CDR3 is 11 residues. CDR3 sequence (DNA): TGCGCCATCGACAGGGGTAATGAGCAGTTCTTC. Translated, it gives CAIDRGNEQFF.

This clone occurred once. The V call is TRBV28, the J call TRBJ1-2; 9 bases match TRBD1. The CDR3 totals 16 residues. The ends lost 3 bases at V and 6 bases at J; junction bases unmatched: 11. In germline, CDR1 is MDHEN, CDR2 SYDVKM. The CDR3 region is CASSFWGQGEVDGYTF. The CDR3 nucleotides read TGTGCCAGCAGTTTCTGGGGACAGGGCGAGGTGGATGGCTACACCTTC.

The chain uses TRBV9 and TRBJ2-2, with TRBD2 matching 13 bases. Looked up from germline, CDR1 is SGDLS and CDR2 is YYNGEE. There are 16 residues in the CDR3. Losses at the gene ends were 2 bases for V and 6 bases for J; bases not matched to a gene: 4. CDR3 in DNA: TGTGCCAGCAGCGTCCTGACTAGCGGGAGGCCCGGGGAGCTGTTTTTT. Translating gives CASSVLTSGRPGELFF.

This clone was observed a few times. The rearrangement uses TRBV5-1 and TRBJ2-5; 10 nucleotides line up with TRBD1. The J call is in doubt because the DNA end fits TRBJ2-7 better. The germline V gene encodes CDR1 SGHRS and CDR2 YFSETQ. The CDR3 consists of 16 residues. This chain's CDR3 is CASSSGQGQSSYEQYF. The CDR3 region has the DNA TGCGCCAGCAGTTCGGGACAGGGGCAAAGCTCCTACGAGCAGTACTTC.

The CDR3 loop reads CASLSTSQGAGYEQYF. CDR3 coding DNA: TGTGCCAGTCTATCCACCTCCCAGGGGGCGGGATACGAGCAGTACTTC. V is TRBV28 and J is TRBJ2-7, with 8 positions matching TRBD1. The germline gives CDR1 MDHEN, CDR2 SYDVKM. The length of the CDR3 is 16 residues. The V gene end was trimmed by 9 bases and the J gene end by 4 bases; junction bases not matched to a gene: 17.

On this clone itself: The junction differs from germline at one of its ends, possibly a read error. V usage is TRBV5-6 and J usage is TRBJ2-7, with TRBD1 as a possible D gene (5 bases). The CDR3 spans 12 residues. CDR1 and CDR2 (germline): SGHDT, YYEEEE. This CDR3 reads CASSLGAGKVGF. CDR3 DNA sequence: TGTGCCAGCAGCTTGGGGGCAGGGAAAGTAGGCTTC.

The gene calls are TRBV7-9 and TRBJ1-1; no firm D call. In germline, CDR1 is SEHNR, CDR2 FQNEAQ (reference sequence). The CDR3 runs to 14 residues. The V gene lost 5 bases and the J gene lost 0 bases, with 10 bases spanning the gap. CDR3 protein: CASSRRVMNTEAFF. CDR3 DNA sequence: TGTGCCAGCAGCCGGCGGGTCATGAACACTGAAGCTTTCTTT.

This clone was counted a single time. Different DNA sequences within this sample yield the same CDR3. This rearrangement joins TRBV28 to TRBJ2-3; tentatively, D is TRBD1 (5 bases). The CDR3 sequence is 14 residues long. V dropped 3 bases and J dropped 3 bases, with 10 bases sitting between them. The germline CDR1 and CDR2 sequences are MDHEN and SYDVKM. In DNA form, the CDR3 reads TGTGCCAGCAGTTTGAGTCCAGGGACAGATACGCAGTATTTT. It specifies CASSLSPGTDTQYF.

V gene TRBV19 combines with J gene TRBJ1-2; D gene uncertain. Germline CDR1 is LNHDA and CDR2 is SQIVND (reference sequence). The CDR3 spans 13 residues. V lost 2 bases and J lost 8, with 12 bases in between. The CDR3 spells CASSIFGLSGYTF. In DNA form, the CDR3 reads TGTGCCAGTAGTATATTCGGTTTGTCAGGCTACACCTTC.

The chain joins TRBV5-4 to TRBJ2-7; 7 bases map to TRBD1. The CDR3 covers 14 residues. Germline CDR1 reads SGHNT; CDR2 reads YYREEE (reference sequence). The trim removed 3 bases at V and 5 bases at J, leaving 8 bases unmatched. Here the CDR3 DNA reads TGTGCCAGCAGCTCCGAACAGGGGAAGCACGAGCAGTACTTC. Its translation is CASSSEQGKHEQYF.

This clone came up a few times. The V call is TRBV4-1, the J call TRBJ2-1; 10 positions agree with TRBD2. CDR1 is MGHRA, CDR2 YSYEKL, per germline. J was trimmed by 9 bases and V by 0 bases; bases with no gene match: 11. The CDR3 length is 17 residues. In DNA form, the CDR3 reads TGCGCCAGCAGCCAAGATCTAGCTAGCGGGGGAACTGGTGAGCAGTTCTTC. Translation gives CASSQDLASGGTGEQFF.

The chain has TRBV19 and TRBJ2-7; no clear D gene. V shed 3 bases and J shed 6 bases, with 9 bases lying between them. This CDR3 region has 12 residues. Germline CDR1 LNHDA, CDR2 SQIVND (reference sequence). In DNA, the CDR3 is TGTGCCAGTAGTATTTATCCGGGCGAGCAGTACTTC. It codes for CASSIYPGEQYF.

The chain has TRBV9 and TRBJ2-1; no clear D. CDR1 and CDR2 from the germline V gene are SGDLS and YYNGEE. V dropped 4 bases and J dropped 0 bases, with 11 bases sitting between them. The CDR3 length is 15 residues. The CDR3 sequence is CASSPRIFSYNEQFF. DNA for the CDR3: TGTGCCAGCAGCCCGCGTATTTTCTCCTACAATGAGCAGTTCTTC.

V usage is TRBV28 and J usage is TRBJ2-7; TRBD1 matches 7 bases. This CDR3 contains 14 residues. The V gene's germline CDR1 is MDHEN and CDR2 SYDVKM. V was pared by 7 bases and J by 0 bases, with 6 bases of the junction left unmatched. The CDR3: CASTVQGSSYEQYF. The CDR3 DNA is TGTGCCAGCACCGTACAGGGGAGCTCCTACGAGCAGTACTTC.

The chain combines TRBV19 with TRBJ1-3; 9 bases align to TRBD1. Germline values: CDR1 LNHDA, CDR2 SQIVND (reference sequence). This CDR3 contains 17 residues. Trimming took 5 bases from V and 1 from J; bases not matched to a gene: 9. CDR3 sequence reads: CASSSRDRVTSGNTIYF. The CDR3 DNA reads TGTGCCAGTAGTTCCCGGGACAGGGTGACGTCTGGAAACACCATATATTTT.